This is a list of T cell receptor beta chains from one sample in a study of CD8 T cells in Susac syndrome. TCRdb independently ran MiXCR on the immunoSEQ multiplex PCR reads; one entry per CDR3 protein. The table includes about 140,000 distinct CDR3 sequences, approximately 95% detected once. The material sequenced was CD4+ T cells from PBMCs. The origin of the receptors is a human donor with Susac syndrome. Each CDR3 is given with its conserved first and last residue. A D gene is named only where the DNA matches it firmly. Size values are once, few and many counts, or a class for expanded clones, and some rows have none.

D,J,size,V,DNA,CDR3
TRBD1,TRBJ2-1,NA,TRBV20-1,TGCAGTGCTAGGAGGGACAGCTCCTACAATGAGCAGTTCTTC,CSARRDSSYNEQFF
TRBD1,TRBJ2-5,NA,TRBV5-1,TGCGCCAGCAGCTCGGACAGGGTTGGGCAAGAGACCCAGTACTTC,CASSSDRVGQETQYF
NA,TRBJ1-4,NA,TRBV5-1,TGCGCCAGCAGCTCTGGACCAGAAACTAATGAAAAACTGTTTTTT,CASSSGPETNEKLFF
NA,TRBJ2-1,NA,TRBV30,TGTGCCGGGACGGGGCTCGGGGGCAATGAGCAGTTCTTC,CAGTGLGGNEQFF
TRBD1,TRBJ1-2,NA,TRBV15,TGTGCCACCAGCAGAGATCTACAGGGGGCCAACTATGGCTACACCTTC,CATSRDLQGANYGYTF
NA,TRBJ1-2,NA,TRBV4-3,TGCGCCAGCAGCCAAGATTCTGCGGGCCGCGCCTATGGCTACACCTTC,CASSQDSAGRAYGYTF
TRBD1,TRBJ1-2,NA,TRBV6-5,TGTGCCAGCAGCGTTAGACAGGGCCCGGGCTACACCTTC,CASSVRQGPGYTF
NA,TRBJ1-1,NA,TRBV18,TGTGCCAGCTCACCACCGACGAAGAACACTGAAGCTTTCTTT,CASSPPTKNTEAFF
TRBD2,TRBJ2-1,NA,TRBV6-4,TGTGCCAGCAGTGAGCGGGAGGGATACAATGAGCAGTTCTTC,CASSEREGYNEQFF
TRBD2,TRBJ2-5,NA,TRBV29-1,TGCAGCGTTGGCGTAGCGGGAGTTGATGGGACCCAGTACTTC,CSVGVAGVDGTQYF
TRBD2,TRBJ2-3,NA,TRBV15,TGTGCCACCAGCAGAGGACTAGCGGGAGAGGATGGGGATACGCAGTATTTT,CATSRGLAGEDGDTQYF
NA,TRBJ2-2,once,TRBV29-1,TGCAGCGTTGTTCGGGGATCGAACACCGGGGAGCTGTTTTTT,CSVVRGSNTGELFF
NA,TRBJ1-2,NA,TRBV2,TGTGCCAGCAGTGCTAGGGGGAACTATGGCTACACCTTC,CASSARGNYGYTF
NA,TRBJ2-1,NA,TRBV11-2,TGTGCCAGCAGCTTAGATCCTGGGGGCAGGGCCAATGAGCAGTTCTTC,CASSLDPGGRANEQFF
NA,TRBJ1-6,NA,TRBV6-1,TGTGCCAGCAGTGAAGTCGGTAACAGGGCCACCTATAATTCACCCCTCCACTTT,CASSEVGNRATYNSPLHF
TRBD2,TRBJ2-3,NA,TRBV5-4,TGTGCCAGCAGCTCCGGACTAGCGGCCGTTACAGATACGCAGTATTTT,CASSSGLAAVTDTQYF
NA,TRBJ1-5,NA,TRBV15,TGTGCCACCAGCAGAGCAGCAGGGTATGACCAGCCCCAGCATTTT,CATSRAAGYDQPQHF
NA,TRBJ1-2,once,TRBV6-6,TGTGCCAGCAGTTACTTCAGGGGTTCTAACTATGGCTACACCTTC,CASSYFRGSNYGYTF
NA,TRBJ1-1,NA,TRBV27,TGTGCCAGCAGTCCGAGACAGGCGAGGAACACTGAAGCTTTCTTT,CASSPRQARNTEAFF
NA,TRBJ1-4,NA,TRBV5-1,TGCGCCAGCAGCCACAGTGGGGCCCGCGAAAAACTGTTTTTT,CASSHSGAREKLFF
TRBD1,TRBJ1-5,NA,TRBV5-1,TGCGCCAGCAGCCCGAGGGACAGTTTTAATCAGCCCCAGCATTTT,CASSPRDSFNQPQHF
NA,TRBJ1-1,once,TRBV20-1,TGCAGTGCTAAAGACCCCGTACGGCGGACTGAAGCTTTCTTT,CSAKDPVRRTEAFF
NA,TRBJ2-1,NA,TRBV6-6,TGTGCCAGCAGTTACTCAGGCAATGAGCAGTTCTTC,CASSYSGNEQFF
NA,TRBJ2-3,NA,TRBV6-6,TGTGCCAGCAGTACCACCCGGACTACCAGCACAGATACGCAGTATTTT,CASSTTRTTSTDTQYF
TRBD1,TRBJ1-3,NA,TRBV29-1,TGCAGCGTTCCGGGACAGGGGACCGGAAACACCATATATTTT,CSVPGQGTGNTIYF
NA,TRBJ1-1,NA,TRBV2,TGTGCCAGCGTTACGGGTATGAACACTGAAGCTTTCTTT,CASVTGMNTEAFF
NA,TRBJ2-1,NA,TRBV4-2,TGTGCCAGCAGCCAAGATGCCCAGGGGCGAGGTTACAATGAGCAGTTCTTC,CASSQDAQGRGYNEQFF
NA,TRBJ1-1,NA,TRBV5-1,TGCGCCAGCAGCTTGGTAGGACAGTACACTGAAGCTTTCTTT,CASSLVGQYTEAFF
NA,TRBJ2-3,NA,TRBV5-4,TGTGCCACCAAGCTATCGGCGTTTCCGGATACGCAGTATTTT,CATKLSAFPDTQYF
NA,TRBJ1-3,once,TRBV5-6,TGTGCCAGCAGCCCGGTCGGATCTACTGGAAACACCATATATTTT,CASSPVGSTGNTIYF
NA,TRBJ1-1,NA,TRBV11-2,TGTGCCAGCAGCTCCCGCCACTTACCGAACACTGAAGCTTTCTTT,CASSSRHLPNTEAFF
TRBD1,TRBJ1-1,few,TRBV4-2,TGTGCCAGCAGCCAAGATCACAGGGGGTTGAACACTGAAGCTTTCTTT,CASSQDHRGLNTEAFF
NA,TRBJ1-6,NA,TRBV28,TGTGCCACAACACAGGGTTCGTGGGGTCAGTTTAATTCACCCCTCCACTTT,CATTQGSWGQFNSPLHF
NA,TRBJ1-1,NA,TRBV29-1,TGCAGCGTTGACCGGGGGGCGGTTGAAGCTTTCTTT,CSVDRGAVEAFF
NA,TRBJ1-2,NA,TRBV30,TGTGCCTGGAGTGTAGCCGGGGTGGGGGGCTACACCTTC,CAWSVAGVGGYTF
NA,TRBJ2-1,NA,TRBV28,TGTGCCAGCAGTTTAGGCGGCCCGATCAGCTCCTACAATGAGCAGTTCTTC,CASSLGGPISSYNEQFF
TRBD1,TRBJ1-2,NA,TRBV29-1,TGCAGCGTTGTAGATCCGAATCAGGGGGCACGGGGCTACACCTTC,CSVVDPNQGARGYTF
TRBD1,TRBJ1-2,NA,TRBV29-1,TGCAGCGTTGCGGCCGAAACCGGGACAGGGGATAACTATGGCTACACCTTC,CSVAAETGTGDNYGYTF
NA,TRBJ1-2,few,TRBV2,TGTGCCAGCAGTGAAACCCCTGGGACGGACTATGGCTACACCTTC,CASSETPGTDYGYTF
NA,TRBJ1-1,NA,TRBV27,TGTGCCAGCAGCCCGACAGGTGCTGGAACTGAAGCTTTCTTT,CASSPTGAGTEAFF
NA,TRBJ1-1,NA,TRBV12-3/TRBV12-4,TGTGCCAGCAGTTTTGGGGGACTGAACACTGAAGCTTTCTTT,CASSFGGLNTEAFF